This T cell receptor (beta chain) emerged from a study of shared clonotypes between healthy human individuals. Study-level points and caveats: Some naive CD4 clonotypes, 4% to 6%, turned up in common across a few donors.

Turning to this clone: Its matching antigen is unknown.

Libraries were prepared by immunoSEQ multiplex PCR; TCRdb keeps only in-frame clonotypes and omits some of them. The table includes about 1 million clones, 75% detected once. The CDR3 covers 13 residues. V was clipped by 4 bases and J by 7 bases, with 14 bases between them. Germline CDR1 reads SGHRS; CDR2 reads YFSETQ. The source is a young man in good health. The chain is built from TRBV5-1 and TRBJ2-5, with D possibly TRBD1 on 6 matching bases. Sequenced material: memory CD4+ T cells sorted from blood. The subset here: CD45RA-negative fraction. CDR3 in DNA: TGCGCCAGCAGCCAGGGGCCTGTGGTGACCCAGTACTTC. This encodes CASSQGPVVTQYF.